The source of this T cell receptor (beta chain) is a study of blood T cell repertoires in COVID-19. The overall study: Acute and convalescent COVID-19 samples came from the United States, Italy and Spain. The analysed material was cDNA or gDNA that came from T cells, B-cell-depleted T cells, or PBMCs.

The CDR3 consists of 13 residues. The V end lost 5 bases, the J end lost 8 bases, and 13 bases lay between the germline ends. This clone was seen a handful of times. In the study's own analysis: Scientists estimated how many nucleated cells there were by amplifying reference gene primers. Measured with immunoSEQ multiplex PCR; TCRdb has only the in-frame clones, and not every one. The V and J calls and the clone size are those of that table, but D and trimming were determined from the DNA. Among about 80,000 clones listed, around 82% were seen once. The sample taken for sequencing was peripheral blood. The TCR comes from a human donor in a cohort sampled during active COVID-19. The gene calls are TRBV12-3 or TRBV12-4 and TRBJ1-5; D remains unclear. The CDR3 bases are TGTGCCAGCAGTCTACGCCTCCAGGAGCCCCAGCATTTT. Protein: CASSLRLQEPQHF.